These T cell receptor beta chains were read from a single sample in a study of T cell responses to AZD1222 COVID-19 vaccine. Profiling relied on immunoSEQ multiplex PCR, and the TCRdb table lists in-frame clones only, not all of them. The data hold about 110,000 clones, with approximately 89% observed a single time. The starting material was peripheral blood, obtained on day 0 of AZD1222 vaccination. Source of these receptors: an adult in good health. CDR3s include the opening cysteine and the closing phenylalanine or tryptophan. Each record gives: V gene, clone size, D gene, J gene, CDR3 DNA, CDR3 protein. A D gene is named only where the DNA matches it firmly. The size of a clone is reported for some rows only, either as once, few or many, or as a class for expanded clones.

>TRBV5-1|once|NA|TRBJ2-5
TGCGCCAGCAGCTTTGCTCAGAGCCAAGAGACCCAGTACTTC
CASSFAQSQETQYF
>TRBV19|NA|NA|TRBJ2-2
TGTGCCGGGTCTCTAGCGCACGGGGAGCTGTTTTTT
CAGSLAHGELFF
>TRBV30|NA|NA|TRBJ1-5
TGTGCCTGGAGTCGGGGGTCGGGCAATCAGCCCCAGCATTTT
CAWSRGSGNQPQHF
>TRBV18|NA|NA|TRBJ2-7
TGTGCCAGCTCACCAGAGCTAGCGTACTACGAGCAGTACTTC
CASSPELAYYEQYF
>TRBV13|NA|NA|TRBJ1-1
TGTGCCAGCAGCCCCGATAGGGACACTGAAGCTTTCTTT
CASSPDRDTEAFF
>TRBV15|NA|TRBD1|TRBJ1-5
TGTGCCACCAGCGGGGACAGGGGTGGTCAGCCCCAGCATTTT
CATSGDRGGQPQHF
>TRBV5-1|NA|TRBD1|TRBJ1-4
TGCGCCAGCAGCTTTCCCTTACAGGGGGCGCGTCGTGGAGAGGAAAAACTGTTTTTT
CASSFPLQGARRGEEKLFF
>TRBV24-1|NA|NA|TRBJ1-2
TGTGCCACCAGTGACTCCGGGAGGAACTATGGCTACACCTTC
CATSDSGRNYGYTF
>TRBV7-8|NA|NA|TRBJ2-7
TGTGCCAGCAGCTTAGTGGCAGGCGAGCAGTACTTC
CASSLVAGEQYF
>TRBV5-1|NA|NA|TRBJ1-2
TGCGCCAGCAGCGGGAGGGAGCACCTAGGGGGCTATGGCTACACCTTC
CASSGREHLGGYGYTF
>TRBV6-5|NA|TRBD2|TRBJ2-7
TGTGCCAGCAGTTTCCGGAGCGGGGGGGCATACGAGCAGTACTTC
CASSFRSGGAYEQYF
>TRBV18|NA|TRBD1|TRBJ2-3
TGTGCCAGCTCACCACCGGGACAGGGGTCAGATACGCAGTATTTT
CASSPPGQGSDTQYF
>TRBV5-1|NA|NA|TRBJ2-7
TGCGCCAGCAGGGACCCTAAGAACGAGCAGTACTTC
CASRDPKNEQYF
>TRBV7-9|NA|TRBD2|TRBJ2-1
TGTGCCAGCAGCGGGGGGACTAGCGGACTTTACAATGAGCAGTTCTTC
CASSGGTSGLYNEQFF
>TRBV11-1|NA|NA|TRBJ1-3
TGTGCCAGCAGCCCTCCTATCCCGGCCTCTGGAAACACCATATATTTT
CASSPPIPASGNTIYF
>TRBV19|NA|TRBD2|TRBJ2-1
TGTGCCAGTAGTATGACTAGCGGGGGGGCCATTTACAATGAGCAGTTCTTC
CASSMTSGGAIYNEQFF
>TRBV29-1|NA|TRBD2|TRBJ2-7
TGCAGCGTAGGGCTAGCGGGAGGTTCCTACGAGCAGTACTTC
CSVGLAGGSYEQYF
>TRBV2|NA|NA|TRBJ1-1
TGTGCCAGCAGAGGCGGTCTCCTGGGGACTGAAGCTTTCTTT
CASRGGLLGTEAFF
>TRBV5-1|once|TRBD2|TRBJ2-2
TGCGCCAGCTATCTCCCAGCGGGGTCGGACACCGGGGAGCTGTTTTTT
CASYLPAGSDTGELFF
>TRBV5-4|NA|TRBD1|TRBJ1-1
TGTGCCAGCAGCTTGCGACAGGGGAACACTGAAGCTTTCTTT
CASSLRQGNTEAFF
>TRBV10-2|NA|NA|TRBJ1-2
TGCGCCAGCAGTGCCGACAGTGCTAACTATGGCTACACCTTC
CASSADSANYGYTF
>TRBV3-1/TRBV3-2|NA|NA|TRBJ1-4
TGTGCCAGCAGCCTTAAGGGAGGCAGGGCAATTGAAAAACTGTTTTTT
CASSLKGGRAIEKLFF
>TRBV5-6|NA|NA|TRBJ1-1
TGTGCCAGCAGCTTGGATCACAGGGATAATACTGAAGCTTTCTTT
CASSLDHRDNTEAFF
>TRBV18|once|NA|TRBJ1-6
TGTGCCAGCTCCGGGGGAGAACAATCACCCCTCCACTTT
CASSGGEQSPLHF
>TRBV24-1|NA|NA|TRBJ2-7
NA
CATSSSGSPPYEQYF
>TRBV30|NA|NA|TRBJ1-4
TGTGCCTGGAGGAGAACAGGGAGGGGGAATGAAAAACTGTTTTTT
CAWRRTGRGNEKLFF
>TRBV10-1|NA|NA|TRBJ2-5
TGCGCCAGCAGTGAGTCAATAGTAGCCGGGACGGAGACCCAGTACTTC
CASSESIVAGTETQYF
>TRBV6-5|NA|NA|TRBJ2-3
TGTGCCAGCAGTTACGACAGTTTTGGGGCCACAGATACGCAGTATTTT
CASSYDSFGATDTQYF
>TRBV6-5|NA|NA|TRBJ2-3
TGTGCCAGCGGATGGGGCACAGATACGCAGTATTTT
CASGWGTDTQYF
>TRBV3-1/TRBV3-2|NA|NA|TRBJ2-2
TGTGCCAGCAGCCATCCTTCCCCCGGGGAGCTGTTTTTT
CASSHPSPGELFF
>TRBV20-1|NA|NA|TRBJ2-5
TGCAGTGCTAAACTTTATGAGACCCAGTACTTC
CSAKLYETQYF
>TRBV7-9|once|NA|TRBJ2-2
TGTGCCAGCAGGGGCCTTTCGAACACCGGGGAGCTGTTTTTT
CASRGLSNTGELFF
>TRBV30|NA|NA|TRBJ1-5
TGTGCCTGGAGTGTACCGGGGTACAATCAGCCCCAGCATTTT
CAWSVPGYNQPQHF
>TRBV29-1|NA|TRBD1|TRBJ2-3
TGCAGCGTTGAGGGGACAGGGGTCTTGACAAATACGCAGTATTTT
CSVEGTGVLTNTQYF
>TRBV5-6|few|NA|TRBJ1-5
TGTGCCAGCAGCCCCGGATGGGGCAATCAGCCCCAGCATTTT
CASSPGWGNQPQHF
>TRBV30|NA|NA|TRBJ1-6
TGTGCCTGGAGTGTTGGCAGCCGTTTGAATTCACCCCTCCACTTT
CAWSVGSRLNSPLHF
>TRBV6-5|NA|NA|TRBJ2-1
TGTGCCACCAAGTTACGGGGCAGGGTGAATGAGCAGTTCTTC
CATKLRGRVNEQFF
>TRBV29-1|NA|TRBD1|TRBJ1-2
TGCAGCGTTGACCCGGGACAGGGGGGCTATGGCTACACCTTC
CSVDPGQGGYGYTF
>TRBV5-4|few|NA|TRBJ2-3
TGTGCCAGCAGCTTGGTGGGCACAGATACGCAGTATTTT
CASSLVGTDTQYF
>TRBV25-1|NA|TRBD1|TRBJ1-2
TGTGCCAGCAGTGAATCGGACAGGGGAATAAACTATGGCTACACCTTC
CASSESDRGINYGYTF
>TRBV5-1|NA|NA|TRBJ2-7
TGCGCCAGCAGCTTGGCAGGAGAGGCCTACGAGCAGTACTTC
CASSLAGEAYEQYF
>TRBV3-1/TRBV3-2|few|NA|TRBJ1-1
TGTGCCAGCAGTCCAAACAGTAAGGTCCTGGAAGCTTTCTTT
CASSPNSKVLEAFF
>TRBV6-1|NA|TRBD1|TRBJ2-1
TGTGCCAGCAGGGAAACATCGGACAGGGGAGAGGACAATGAGCAGTTCTTC
CASRETSDRGEDNEQFF
>TRBV27|NA|NA|TRBJ2-7
TGTGCCAGTCAAGACAGTCCCTACGAGCAGTACTTC
CASQDSPYEQYF
>TRBV9|NA|NA|TRBJ2-1
TGTGCCAGCAGCGGATCCCCCCTAAATGAGCAGTTCTTC
CASSGSPLNEQFF
>TRBV5-4|NA|NA|TRBJ2-7
TGTGCCAGCAGCCCGGACCCTATCCGGGAGCAGTACTTC
CASSPDPIREQYF
>TRBV5-6|NA|NA|TRBJ2-1
TGTGCCAGCACCCGAGGTAAAGTAGGTATGAATGAGCAGTTCTTC
CASTRGKVGMNEQFF
>TRBV19|NA|NA|TRBJ2-1
TGTGCCAGTAGTCTCACGATGTGGAGCTCCTACAATGAGCAGTTCTTC
CASSLTMWSSYNEQFF